The clone carrying this TCR beta chain appeared many times. The target antigen is unknown. Amplification of the TCR beta CDR3 regions used RNA transcripts (as template). RT-PCR with HTBI primers came first, then second-round multiplex PCR. MiXCR was run by TCRdb on the multiplex PCR reads, yielding one entry per CDR3 protein. The data show hundreds of thousands of distinct CDR3 sequences, 22% seen once. The data belong to a study of Graves' ophthalmopathy and Graves' hyperthyroidism. General observations from the study: Between ophthalmopathy and stable hyperthyroidism, a 13-signature model drew a separation with about 85% sensitivity and roughly 80% specificity.

This CDR3 has 14 residues. The germline CDR1 and CDR2 sequences are MNHNS and SASEGT. The V end lost 4 bases, the J end lost 5 bases, and 14 bases lay between the germline ends. Hyperthyroidism in these 18- to 65-year-old patients was newly diagnosed, lasting under 2 months. Researchers turned away patients with other autoimmune diseases, uncontrolled infections, pregnancy or lactation. PBMCs came from 10 ml of fresh peripheral blood. The sequencing input was peripheral blood. This receptor was taken from a woman aged 18-29 years with stable Graves' hyperthyroidism. Some clones in this sample may be carry-over from other donors' samples. The chain is built from TRBV6-1 and TRBJ1-1; no firm D call. CDR3 region: CASSADWGGTEAFF. DNA of the CDR3: TGTGCCAGCAGTGCCGATTGGGGAGGGACTGAAGCTTTCTTT.